These 26 T cell receptor beta chains were all obtained from the same sample, sequenced in a study of resident and recirculating memory T cells in vitiligo. Using immunoSEQ multiplex PCR, the repertoire was profiled, and TCRdb retains in-frame clones only, with some absent. The table lists about 76,000 clones, 92% of them singletons. Sequencing used blood. All receptors come from a male donor with vitiligo.

The V call is TRBV28, the J call TRBJ2-7; TRBD1 agrees at 10 bases. This CDR3 contains 15 residues. The V segment lost 7 bases and the J segment 4 bases; nucleotides outside the gene matches: 10. The germline V gene has CDR1 MDHEN and CDR2 SYDVKM. The CDR3 loop reads CASTPDRGLQYEQYF. CDR3 in DNA: TGTGCCAGCACCCCCGACAGGGGGCTACAATACGAGCAGTACTTC. Supplemented by reference TRBV28 and TRBJ2-7, the full variable domain reads DVKVTQSSRYLVKRTGEKVFLECVQDMDHENMFWYRQDPGLGLRLIYFSYDVKMKEKGDIPEGYSVSREKKERFSLILESASTNQTSMYLCASTPDRGLQYEQYFGPGTRLTVT.

This chain links TRBV7-8 with TRBJ2-7; 9 bases agree with TRBD1. This CDR3 spans 15 amino acids. Germline V gives CDR1 SGHVS, CDR2 FQNEAQ. V was pared by 5 bases and J by 5 bases, with 10 bases of the junction left unmatched. CDR3 protein: CASSLAGTGSHEQYF. Written as DNA, the CDR3 is TGTGCCAGCAGCCTGGCCGGGACAGGGTCTCACGAGCAGTACTTC.

This rearrangement joins TRBV9 to TRBJ1-1; D is perhaps TRBD1 (5 bases). CDR1 SGDLS and CDR2 YYNGEE come from the germline V gene. This CDR3 has 15 residues. Trimming left V 4 bases short and J 4 bases short, with 17 bases between. CDR3 protein: CASSPRDFRGTEAFF. DNA for the CDR3: TGTGCCAGCAGCCCCCGGGACTTTAGAGGCACTGAAGCTTTCTTT.

The chain links TRBV6-4 to TRBJ2-1; 7 bases agree with TRBD1. The germline V gene has CDR1 MRHNA and CDR2 SNTAGT. V trimming: 4 bases; J trimming: 9 bases; junction bases outside the gene matches: 9. This CDR3 is 14 amino acids long. CDR3 DNA sequence: TGTGCCAGCAGTGCGGTACAGGGGTCGGGTGAGCAGTTCTTC. Translation gives CASSAVQGSGEQFF.

The rearrangement uses TRBV7-2 and TRBJ2-5, with TRBD2 identical over 8 bases. With V trimmed by 5 bases and J by 4 bases, 6 bases remained unmatched. Germline-derived CDR1 and CDR2 are SGHTA and FQGNSA. The CDR3 contains 14 residues. CDR3 sequence reads: CASSPSGGRETQYF. The CDR3 nucleotides read TGTGCCAGCAGCCCAAGCGGGGGCCGAGAGACCCAGTACTTC.

This rearrangement joins TRBV7-2 to TRBJ1-1; TRBD1 matches 7 bases. J lost 11 bases, V lost 7 bases, and 10 bases had no gene match. The CDR3 consists of 12 residues. Germline CDR1 reads SGHTA; CDR2 reads FQGNSA. CDR3 coding DNA: TGTGCCAGCACGGCCCACAGGGGTTCGGCTTTCTTT. Translation: CASTAHRGSAFF.

The rearrangement joins TRBV6-6 to TRBJ2-3; 9 nucleotides line up with TRBD1. There are 15 residues in the CDR3. The junction had 7 bases not matched to a gene; V was cut back by 6 bases and J by 3 bases. CDR1 is MNHNY, CDR2 SVGAGI, per germline (reference sequence). CDR3 in amino acids: CASSLQGATTDTQYF. CDR3 sequence (DNA): TGTGCCAGCAGCTTACAGGGGGCGACGACAGATACGCAGTATTTT.

The rearrangement joins TRBV6-5 to TRBJ2-7; the match to TRBD2 covers 11 bases. V was pared by 6 bases and J by 5 bases, with 9 bases of the junction left unmatched. Per germline, CDR1 MNHEY and CDR2 SVGAGI. The CDR3 length is 15 residues. CDR3 loop: CASSSLSGRVDEQYF. As DNA, the CDR3 is TGTGCCAGCAGCTCCCTTAGCGGGAGGGTAGACGAGCAGTACTTC.

This sequence joins TRBV28 and TRBJ2-2; maybe TRBD1 (5 bases). Trimming removed 7 bases at V and 7 bases at J, with 22 bases between. In germline, CDR1 is MDHEN, CDR2 SYDVKM. This CDR3 contains 16 residues. CDR3 coding DNA: TGTGCCAGCACCTTGGGTGGCACAGGCCAAAGCGGGGAGCTGTTTTTT. Amino acids: CASTLGGTGQSGELFF.

V is TRBV7-3 and J is TRBJ2-3; 7 positions match TRBD2. Germline CDR1 and CDR2: SGHTA and FQGTGA. This CDR3 is built from 16 residues. The junction had 9 bases not matched to a gene; V was cut back by 4 bases and J by 2 bases. CDR3 coding DNA: TGTGCCAGCAGCTCACAAGGCGGGAGACACACAGATACGCAGTATTTT. Translation gives CASSSQGGRHTDTQYF.

The V gene is TRBV5-6, the J gene TRBJ2-2; 14 bases agree with TRBD2. J was trimmed by 7 bases and V by 4 bases; bases with no gene match: 6. The CDR3 is made up of 16 amino acids. Germline loops: CDR1 SGHDT, CDR2 YYEEEE. The CDR3 protein is CASSRGLAGAYGELFF. The DNA of the CDR3 is TGTGCCAGCAGCAGGGGACTAGCGGGAGCGTACGGGGAGCTGTTTTTT.

This chain links TRBV13 with TRBJ2-1, with 8 bases lining up with TRBD2. There are 16 residues in the CDR3. Germline V lookup: CDR1 PRHDT, CDR2 FYEKMQ (reference sequence). The junction had 7 bases not matched to a gene; V was cut back by 5 bases and J by 1 base. Written as DNA, the CDR3 is TGTGCCAGCAGCCCACCGGGACTAGGTTCCTACAATGAGCAGTTCTTC. This sequence encodes CASSPPGLGSYNEQFF.

V and J are TRBV30 and TRBJ1-5, with 7 bases fitting TRBD1. Germline CDR1 reads GTSNPN; CDR2 reads SVGIG (reference sequence). Trimming took 4 bases from V and 7 from J; bases not matched to a gene: 7. The CDR3 is 13 amino acids. The CDR3 DNA is TGTGCCTGGACTCAGGGGACAGACCAGCCCCAGCATTTT. Translated, it gives CAWTQGTDQPQHF.

The chain is built from TRBV13 and TRBJ2-2; 9 bases match TRBD1. Trimming at V came to 5 bases and at J to 1 base, leaving 5 bases not matched to a gene. The CDR3 contains 16 residues. Germline V gives CDR1 PRHDT, CDR2 FYEKMQ (reference sequence). The CDR3 loop is CASSPTGQGNTGELFF. The CDR3 DNA follows: TGTGCCAGCAGCCCCACGGGACAGGGGAACACCGGGGAGCTGTTTTTT.

The V and J genes are TRBV10-1 and TRBJ2-3; D remains unclear. CDR3 length: 15 amino acids. Germline V CDR1 and CDR2: WNHNN, SYGVQD (reference sequence). The V end was cut by 3 bases, the J end by 2 bases, with 12 bases between. CDR3 protein: CASSEDGVDTDTQYF. In nucleotides, the CDR3 is TGCGCCAGCAGTGAAGACGGAGTTGACACAGATACGCAGTATTTT.

V and J are TRBV29-1 and TRBJ2-7; 7 nucleotides agree with TRBD1. From germline, CDR1 is SQVTM and CDR2 ANQGSEA. J was trimmed by 2 bases and V by 6 bases; bases with no gene match: 10. This CDR3 is 14 amino acids long. CDR3 bases: TGCAGCGTGTCTCGGGCGACAGGGACCTACGAGCAGTACTTC. This gives the protein CSVSRATGTYEQYF.

The gene calls are TRBV5-4 and TRBJ1-2; 7 bases fit TRBD1. The CDR3 is made up of 15 amino acids. Unmatched junction bases numbered 9, after V lost 4 bases and J lost 3 bases. Germline V CDR1 and CDR2: SGHNT, YYREEE (reference sequence). CDR3 nucleotides: TGTGCCAGCAGCCTGGTGAGGGACAGAGACTATGGCTACACCTTC. It is translated as CASSLVRDRDYGYTF.

The rearrangement links TRBV7-7 to TRBJ2-3; 7 bases fit TRBD2. CDR3 length: 15 amino acids. Germline V gene data show CDR1 as SSHAT and CDR2 as FNYEAQ (reference sequence). The junction had 5 bases not matched to a gene; V was cut back by 1 base and J by 4 bases. DNA for the CDR3: TGTGCCAGCAGCTTAGGGGTAGCGGGCGCAGATACGCAGTATTTT. It codes for CASSLGVAGADTQYF.

The gene calls are TRBV5-1 and TRBJ2-2; weak D call: TRBD1 (6 bases). Germline CDR1 SGHRS, CDR2 YFSETQ. This CDR3 is built from 13 residues. V lost 8 bases and J lost 6, with 14 bases in between. The CDR3 DNA follows: TGCGCCAGTCACAGGGAGCACGCCGGGGAGCTGTTTTTT. It is translated as CASHREHAGELFF.

The V call is TRBV7-6, the J call TRBJ1-4; TRBD1 matches at 7 bases. The CDR3 has 16 amino acids. The V segment lost 3 bases and the J segment 5 bases; nucleotides outside the gene matches: 9. In germline, CDR1 is SGHVS, CDR2 FNYEAQ. Here the CDR3 reads CASSFDRATRNEKLFF. The CDR3, as DNA: TGTGCCAGCAGCTTTGACAGGGCCACTAGGAATGAAAAACTGTTTTTT.

The rearrangement links TRBV11-2 to TRBJ1-2, with a weak D call TRBD1 (6 bases). The germline V and J ends were trimmed by 1 base and 10 bases, with 16 bases remaining between them. This CDR3 contains 14 residues. The V gene's germline CDR1 is SGHAT and CDR2 FQNNGV. This chain's CDR3 is CASSLGLTGNDYTF. CDR3 coding DNA: TGTGCCAGCAGCTTAGGGTTGACAGGCAACGACTACACCTTC.

The chain combines TRBV5-6 with TRBJ2-1, with 11 positions matching TRBD2. The ends lost 4 bases at V and 10 bases at J; junction bases unmatched: 10. Germline values: CDR1 SGHDT, CDR2 YYEEEE. The CDR3 length is 15 residues. CDR3 sequence: CASSPGTSGALEQFF. The CDR3 DNA follows: TGTGCCAGCAGCCCCGGGACTAGCGGAGCCCTCGAGCAGTTCTTC.

Comments on this clone: Sequence at one end of the junction differs from germline and may be a read error. The chain uses TRBV27 and TRBJ1-1; D may be TRBD1 (5 bases). CDR3 length: 9 amino acids. Germline values: CDR1 MNHEY, CDR2 SMNVEV (reference sequence). In DNA, the CDR3 is TGTGCCAGCAGCTTCGGACACGATTTT. Encoded protein: CASSFGHDF.

The chain combines TRBV6-4 with TRBJ2-3; 10 bases map to TRBD1. The trim removed 5 bases at V and 1 base at J, leaving 3 bases unmatched. CDR1 is MRHNA and CDR2 is SNTAGT in the germline V gene. This CDR3 is built from 15 residues. CDR3 sequence reads: CASSPDRGGTDTQYF. The CDR3 DNA reads as TGTGCCAGCAGTCCGGACAGGGGGGGCACAGATACGCAGTATTTT.

This chain joins TRBV7-9 and TRBJ2-3; 15 bases agree with TRBD2. After removal of 4 bases from V and 5 bases from J, the junction contained 10 bases not matched to a gene. CDR3 length equals 18 residues. Germline V CDR1 and CDR2: SEHNR, FQNEAQ (reference sequence). In DNA form, the CDR3 reads TGTGCCAGCAGCTCCGGGACTAGCGGGAGGCGAGGTCTAGATACGCAGTATTTT. This encodes CASSSGTSGRRGLDTQYF.

The J gene is TRBJ2-7, the V gene TRBV7-9, with a possible D match to TRBD1 (6 bases). The CDR3 is 15 amino acids. CDR1 is SEHNR and CDR2 is FQNEAQ in the germline V gene (reference sequence). V gave up 4 bases and J gave up 5 bases, with 18 bases separating them. CDR3 sequence reads: CASSYYRDLNDEQYF. CDR3 sequence (DNA): TGTGCCAGCAGCTATTACAGGGATCTGAACGACGAGCAGTACTTC.